These 32 T cell receptor beta chains share one sample of origin, sequenced in a study of cytotoxic CD8 clonotypes in ibrutinib-treated CLL. Sequencing used immunoSEQ multiplex PCR; TCRdb keeps in-frame clones, though not all of them. The table has tens of thousands of clones, about nine tenths seen once; the top ten hold approximately 3.1%. Specimen: PBMCs, collected after 12 months of ibrutinib treatment. Receptors were obtained from a human donor with chronic lymphocytic leukemia.

V gene TRBV7-8 combines with J gene TRBJ2-1; tentative D call: TRBD1 (6 bases). V was pared by 2 bases and J by 4 bases, with 12 bases between. Germline V gene sequence: CDR1 SGHVS, CDR2 FQNEAQ. CDR3 length: 15 residues. For the CDR3, the DNA is TGTGCCAGCAGCTTACAGGGGCTTTTTTACAATGAGCAGTTCTTC. Translation: CASSLQGLFYNEQFF.

This rearrangement joins TRBV2 to TRBJ1-1; D unresolved. Deletions cut 1 base from V and 0 bases from J, with 6 bases between. Germline V gene sequence: CDR1 SNHLY, CDR2 FYNNEI. CDR3 length: 14 amino acids. This chain's CDR3 is CASSEGRMNTEAFF. DNA of the CDR3: TGTGCCAGCAGTGAAGGGCGGATGAACACTGAAGCTTTCTTT.

The V gene is TRBV30, the J gene TRBJ1-2, with a weak D call TRBD1 (5 bases). Germline CDR1 GTSNPN, CDR2 SVGIG (reference sequence). This CDR3 region has 12 residues. Trimming removed 3 bases at V and 8 bases at J, with 13 bases between. As DNA, the CDR3 is TGTGCCTGGAGAGGGGTTGCCGGCGGCTACACCTTC. This encodes CAWRGVAGGYTF.

This chain links TRBV11-3 with TRBJ1-3; 8 nucleotides match TRBD1. The CDR3 extends over 15 amino acids. Trimming removed 5 bases from V and 3 bases from J; junction bases left unmatched: 6. The germline V gene encodes CDR1 SGHNT and CDR2 YENEEA. The CDR3 sequence: CASSASRGLGNTIYF. DNA of the CDR3: TGTGCCAGCAGCGCTAGCAGGGGGCTTGGAAACACCATATATTTT.

This sequence joins TRBV11-2 and TRBJ1-2, with unresolved D. V lost 5 bases, J lost 5 bases, and 24 bases lay in between. CDR1 is SGHAT and CDR2 is FQNNGV in the germline V gene. CDR3 length equals 17 residues. CDR3 in amino acids: CASSPPLRYRDSYGYTF. The CDR3 bases are TGTGCCAGCAGCCCTCCTTTGAGGTACAGAGACTCTTATGGCTACACCTTC. The whole variable domain, remainder taken from reference TRBV11-2 and TRBJ1-2, is EAGVAQSPRYKIIEKRQSVAFWCNPISGHATLYWYQQILGQGPKLLIQFQNNGVVDDSQLPKDRFSAERLKGVDSTLKIQPAKLEDSAVYLCASSPPLRYRDSYGYTFGSGTRLTVV.

This clone was counted a few times. The V call is TRBV7-9, the J call TRBJ2-7; D remains unclear. This CDR3 contains 14 residues. CDR1 and CDR2 (germline): SEHNR, FQNEAQ (reference sequence). Trimming left V 5 bases short and J 2 bases short, with 13 bases between. The CDR3 coding sequence is TGTGCCAGCAGCCCCCGAAACGACCCCTACGAGCAGTACTTC. Translated: CASSPRNDPYEQYF.

The chain recombines TRBV6-1 with TRBJ1-1; tentatively, D is TRBD1 (5 bases). CDR1 and CDR2 from the germline V gene are MNHNS and SASEGT. The ends were cut back, 8 bases at V and 1 base at J, with 11 bases in the middle. The CDR3 is 13 residues long. In nucleotides, the CDR3 is TGTGCCAGCGGGGCTGGGCCGAACACTGAAGCTTTCTTT. Translating it yields CASGAGPNTEAFF.

The rearrangement joins TRBV7-2 to TRBJ1-2, with unresolved D. This CDR3 is 16 amino acids long. Germline lookup yields CDR1 SGHTA and CDR2 FQGNSA. V lost 4 bases, J lost 6 bases, and 21 bases lay in between. CDR3 protein: CASSSAGGSAGDGYTF. The CDR3 bases are TGTGCCAGCAGCTCAGCGGGTGGGTCCGCTGGCGATGGCTACACCTTC.

The V and J genes are TRBV14 and TRBJ2-1; 10 bases match TRBD2. This CDR3 is 15 amino acids long. The ends lost 2 bases at V and 7 bases at J; junction bases unmatched: 5. Germline V gene data show CDR1 as SGHDN and CDR2 as FVKESK. In nucleotides, the CDR3 is TGTGCCAGCAGCCAACTAGCGGGAGTGCCGAATGAGCAGTTCTTC. Protein sequence: CASSQLAGVPNEQFF. Full variable domain (rest looked up from reference TRBV14 and TRBJ2-1): EAGVTQFPSHSVIEKGQTVTLRCDPISGHDNLYWYRRVMGKEIKFLLHFVKESKQDESGMPNNRFLAERTGGTYSTLKVQPAELEDSGVYFCASSQLAGVPNEQFFGPGTRLTVL.

This sequence joins TRBV5-1 and TRBJ2-7; 7 bases fit TRBD1. From germline, CDR1 is SGHRS and CDR2 YFSETQ. This CDR3 region has 14 residues. V lost 4 bases, J lost 3 bases, and 7 bases stayed unmatched. CDR3 sequence: CASSLGDSHYEQYF. Here the CDR3 DNA reads TGCGCCAGCAGCCTAGGGGACAGTCACTACGAGCAGTACTTC.

This clone occurred once. This rearrangement joins TRBV4-1 to TRBJ2-7, with 8 bases matching TRBD1. The germline gives CDR1 MGHRA, CDR2 YSYEKL. The CDR3 is made up of 16 amino acids. With 2 bases clipped from V and 3 bases from J, the junction kept 9 bases outside the gene matches. The CDR3 loop reads CASSQSSAGGIYEQYF. CDR3 in DNA: TGCGCCAGCAGCCAATCATCAGCAGGGGGCATCTACGAGCAGTACTTC.

The gene calls are TRBV6-1 and TRBJ2-7, with TRBD2 matching over 10 bases. The CDR3 has 14 amino acids. V lost 6 bases to trimming and J lost 3 bases; unmatched junction nucleotides: 5. CDR1 and CDR2 from the germline V gene are MNHNS and SASEGT. The CDR3 here is CASSWTSGIYEQYF. The CDR3 bases are TGTGCCAGCAGCTGGACTAGCGGAATCTACGAGCAGTACTTC.

This sequence joins TRBV11-2 and TRBJ2-7; possibly TRBD2 for D (6 bases). V dropped 0 bases and J dropped 1 base, with 16 bases sitting between them. CDR3 length: 17 amino acids. Germline V gene sequence: CDR1 SGHAT, CDR2 FQNNGV. The CDR3: CASSLEPLALTSYEQYF. The CDR3 DNA follows: TGTGCCAGCAGCTTAGAACCTCTAGCGCTGACGTCCTACGAGCAGTACTTC.

This clone is a singleton in its sample. V gene TRBV6-1 combines with J gene TRBJ1-2; D perhaps matches TRBD1 (5 bases). Germline CDR1 MNHNS, CDR2 SASEGT. The CDR3 is 13 residues long. Trimming removed 4 bases from V and 8 bases from J, with 14 bases in between. The CDR3 nucleotides read TGTGCCAGCAGTGGAATGGGATGGGGCGGCTACACCTTC. Translation gives CASSGMGWGGYTF.

CDR3 sequence reads: CASSLGQGIAGVTEAFF. In DNA form, the CDR3 reads TGTGCCAGCAGTCTGGGACAGGGAATCGCTGGGGTCACTGAAGCTTTCTTT. V and J are TRBV28 and TRBJ1-1; 9 bases line up with TRBD1. J was trimmed by 4 bases and V by 5 bases; bases with no gene match: 14. The CDR3 runs 17 residues. Germline V gene sequence: CDR1 MDHEN, CDR2 SYDVKM. The entire variable domain, with the rest obtained from reference TRBV28 and TRBJ1-1, is as follows: DVKVTQSSRYLVKRTGEKVFLECVQDMDHENMFWYRQDPGLGLRLIYFSYDVKMKEKGDIPEGYSVSREKKERFSLILESASTNQTSMYLCASSLGQGIAGVTEAFFGQGTRLTVV.

The chain couples TRBV19 to TRBJ2-5, with 9 bases aligning to TRBD1. Germline-derived CDR1 and CDR2 are LNHDA and SQIVND (reference sequence). J gave up 5 bases and V 7 bases, and 11 bases lay outside the gene matches. The CDR3 sequence is 15 residues long. CDR3 DNA sequence: TGTGCCAGTAATACAGGGGGCTACCCTTTGGAGACCCAGTACTTC. Amino acids: CASNTGGYPLETQYF.

This rearrangement joins TRBV6-5 to TRBJ2-3; 10 bases fit TRBD2. J was trimmed by 3 bases and V by 8 bases; bases with no gene match: 5. CDR3 size: 14 residues. Looked up from germline, CDR1 is MNHEY and CDR2 is SVGAGI. CDR3 protein: CASRWTSGTDTQYF. The CDR3 DNA follows: TGTGCCAGCCGATGGACTAGCGGAACAGATACGCAGTATTTT.

The genes are TRBV15 and TRBJ1-2; D not certain. The germline CDR1 and CDR2 sequences are LNHNV and YYDKDF (reference sequence). This CDR3 has 11 residues. V gave up 1 base and J gave up 7 bases, with 4 bases separating them. This chain's CDR3 is CATSRGLGYTF. In DNA, the CDR3 is TGTGCCACCAGCAGAGGGCTTGGCTACACCTTC.

This clone was seen just once. The J gene is TRBJ2-2, the V gene TRBV9, with D possibly TRBD1 on 6 matching bases. V was shortened by 3 bases and J by 1 base, with 19 bases between the two germline ends. The CDR3 consists of 18 residues. CDR1 SGDLS and CDR2 YYNGEE come from the germline V gene. For the CDR3, the DNA is TGTGCCAGCAGCGGGACGGGACCCCGGGACAAGAACACCGGGGAGCTGTTTTTT. Its protein is CASSGTGPRDKNTGELFF. Full variable domain (outside the CDR3, taken from reference TRBV9 and TRBJ2-2): DSGVTQTPKHLITATGQRVTLRCSPRSGDLSVYWYQQSLDQGLQFLIQYYNGEERAKGNILERFSAQQFPDLHSELNLSSLELGDSALYFCASSGTGPRDKNTGELFFGEGSRLTVL.

The table lists this clone with a count of one. The chain uses TRBV4-1 and TRBJ2-7; D might be TRBD1 (6 bases). The CDR3 sequence is 16 residues long. Germline CDR1 MGHRA, CDR2 YSYEKL. Trimming took 0 bases from V and 2 from J, leaving 14 bases between them. CDR3 in amino acids: CASSQEGALVAYEQYF. DNA of the CDR3: TGCGCCAGCAGCCAAGAGGGGGCTTTGGTTGCCTACGAGCAGTACTTC.

The rearrangement joins TRBV27 to TRBJ1-1, with a tentative D call TRBD1 (5 bases). This CDR3 is 14 amino acids long. Germline V gives CDR1 MNHEY, CDR2 SMNVEV (reference sequence). Trimming took off 0 bases at V and 4 bases at J, with 9 bases between the two ends. The CDR3 sequence: CASSLSRGGTEAFF. Written as DNA, the CDR3 is TGTGCCAGCAGTTTATCAAGGGGCGGCACTGAAGCTTTCTTT.

This chain joins TRBV12-5 and TRBJ2-6; D unclear. The CDR3 runs to 18 residues. Germline loops: CDR1 LGHNT, CDR2 FRNRAP. Trimming shortened V by 6 bases and J by 0 bases, and 18 bases separated the two germline ends. The CDR3 here is CASGTTPGRSSGANVLTF. The CDR3 coding sequence is TGTGCTAGTGGAACAACCCCCGGACGAAGCTCTGGGGCCAACGTCCTGACTTTC. The whole variable domain, filled in from reference TRBV12-5 and TRBJ2-6, reads DARVTQTPRHKVTEMGQEVTMRCQPILGHNTVFWYRQTMMQGLELLAYFRNRAPLDDSGMPKDRFSAEMPDATLATLKIQPSEPRDSAVYFCASGTTPGRSSGANVLTFGAGSRLTVL.

The chain joins TRBV28 to TRBJ1-5; D gene ambiguous. This CDR3 is 13 amino acids long. Deletions cut 6 bases from V and 6 bases from J, with 12 bases between. From germline, CDR1 is MDHEN and CDR2 SYDVKM. The CDR3 loop reads CASRPRGSQPQHF. CDR3 sequence (DNA): TGTGCCAGCAGACCTAGAGGTAGTCAGCCCCAGCATTTT.

This chain uses TRBV29-1 with TRBJ1-1, with a weak D call TRBD1 (6 bases). There are 12 residues in the CDR3. Trimming pared 2 bases from V and 7 bases from J, leaving 11 bases between. Germline V gene data show CDR1 as SQVTM and CDR2 as ANQGSEA. This CDR3 is CSVERDKGEAFF. The CDR3 nucleotides are TGCAGCGTTGAAAGGGACAAAGGTGAAGCTTTCTTT.

This rearrangement joins TRBV27 to TRBJ2-1; no reliable D call. The CDR3 is made up of 13 amino acids. Germline loops: CDR1 MNHEY, CDR2 SMNVEV (reference sequence). V lost 6 bases and J 14 bases, leaving 20 bases between the germline ends. CDR3 in amino acids: CASRSTLGRSEFF. CDR3 bases: TGTGCCAGCAGATCCACCCTTGGGCGGTCGGAGTTCTTC.

The CDR3 sequence is CASSLNPPGLHEQFF. Written as DNA, the CDR3 is TGTGCCAGCAGTTTAAACCCGCCGGGGCTTCATGAGCAGTTCTTC. This chain links TRBV27 with TRBJ2-1, with D perhaps matching TRBD1 or TRBD2 (5 bases each). The CDR3 spans 15 residues. Germline-derived CDR1 and CDR2 are MNHEY and SMNVEV (reference sequence). The V and J ends lost 2 bases and 8 bases respectively, with 16 bases between them.

The CDR3 coding sequence is TGTGCCAGCTCACCGGAACCCTCATCTTGGGCTTTCTTT. Encoded protein: CASSPEPSSWAFF. V is TRBV18 and J is TRBJ1-1, with unresolved D. V was clipped by 3 bases and J by 11 bases, with 16 bases between them. Per germline, CDR1 KGHSH and CDR2 LQKENI. This CDR3 has 13 residues. The variable domain in full, completed from reference TRBV18 and TRBJ1-1, reads NAGVMQNPRHLVRRRGQEARLRCSPMKGHSHVYWYRQLPEEGLKFMVYLQKENIIDESGMPKERFSAEFPKEGPSILRIQQVVRGDSAAYFCASSPEPSSWAFFGQGTRLTVV.

This chain joins TRBV5-1 and TRBJ2-1, with D perhaps TRBD1 or TRBD2 (5 bases each). Germline V gene data show CDR1 as SGHRS and CDR2 as YFSETQ. The CDR3 loop spans 13 amino acids. V was pared by 5 bases and J by 5 bases, with 11 bases between. CDR3 bases: TGCGCCAGCAGAACTGGGGGTCACAATGAGCAGTTCTTC. Translated, it gives CASRTGGHNEQFF.

The gene calls are TRBV4-3 and TRBJ2-7; 10 bases line up with TRBD1. In germline, CDR1 is LGHNA, CDR2 YSLEER. After removal of 3 bases from V and 2 bases from J, the junction contained 7 bases not matched to a gene. The CDR3 spans 16 residues. The CDR3 region has the DNA TGCGCCAGCAGCCATAGTGGGACAGGGGAAACCTACGAGCAGTACTTC. Its protein is CASSHSGTGETYEQYF.

This clone was observed a single time. This chain joins TRBV30 and TRBJ2-5; possible D gene TRBD2, 5 bases. V was pared by 0 bases and J by 4 bases, with 15 bases between. The germline V gene encodes CDR1 GTSNPN and CDR2 SVGIG (reference sequence). This CDR3 contains 15 residues. CDR3 region: CAWSVPWGGRETQYF. Written as DNA, the CDR3 is TGTGCCTGGAGTGTACCGTGGGGTGGGAGAGAGACCCAGTACTTC.

The rearrangement links TRBV30 to TRBJ2-7; D ambiguous. V was cut by 5 bases and J by 2 bases, with 13 bases left in between. The germline gives CDR1 GTSNPN, CDR2 SVGIG (reference sequence). The CDR3 totals 13 residues. The CDR3 sequence is CAWQRLSAYEQYF. As DNA, the CDR3 is TGTGCCTGGCAGAGATTGAGCGCCTACGAGCAGTACTTC.

The chain links TRBV11-3 to TRBJ2-7; D gene ambiguous. Germline CDR1 is SGHNT and CDR2 is YENEEA. V was clipped by 5 bases and J by 0 bases, with 14 bases between them. CDR3 length equals 15 residues. This CDR3 is CASSPGRSGSYEQYF. In DNA, the CDR3 is TGTGCCAGCAGCCCCGGAAGGTCTGGCTCCTACGAGCAGTACTTC.